The source of this TCR beta chain is a study of identical twins. Study outcomes and limitations: Some out-of-frame alpha sequences were shared by twins, and these showed excess low generation probability.

CDR3 length equals 13 residues. The V and J ends lost 1 base and 6 bases respectively, with 10 bases between them. From germline, CDR1 is DFQATT and CDR2 SNEGSKA (reference sequence). TCRdb reprocessed the 5' RACE reads with MiXCR, giving one entry per CDR3 protein. The top ten hold about 0.4% of the sample, which has around 530,000 distinct CDR3 sequences, over 12% seen once. This clonotype was seen a few times. What it recognizes is unknown. These data also formed part of another study, on yellow fever vaccine responses in identical twins.

Material for sequencing was CD4+ T cells sorted from blood. The clonotype originates from a young woman in good health. The chain carries TRBV20-1 and TRBJ2-1, with D hard to call. CDR3 sequence (DNA): TGCAGTGCTAGAGGCCCCACCGTCAATGAGCAGTTCTTC. Its translation is CSARGPTVNEQFF.